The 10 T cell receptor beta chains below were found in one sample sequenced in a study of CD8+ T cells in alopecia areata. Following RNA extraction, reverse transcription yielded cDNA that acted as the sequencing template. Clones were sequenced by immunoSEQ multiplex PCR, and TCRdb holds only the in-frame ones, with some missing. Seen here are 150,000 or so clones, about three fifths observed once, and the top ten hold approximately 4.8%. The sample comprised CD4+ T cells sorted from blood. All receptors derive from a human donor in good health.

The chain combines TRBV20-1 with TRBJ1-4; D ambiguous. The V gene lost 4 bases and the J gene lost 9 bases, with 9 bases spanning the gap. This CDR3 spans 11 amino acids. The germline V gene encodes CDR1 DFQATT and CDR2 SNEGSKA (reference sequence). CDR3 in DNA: TGCAGTGCTACCCACCTCCAAAAACTGTTTTTT. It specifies CSATHLQKLFF.

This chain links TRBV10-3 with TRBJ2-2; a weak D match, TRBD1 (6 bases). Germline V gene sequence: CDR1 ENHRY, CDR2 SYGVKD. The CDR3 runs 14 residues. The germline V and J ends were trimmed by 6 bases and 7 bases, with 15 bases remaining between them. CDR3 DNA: TGTGCCATCAGGACAGGCTCCGTTAGCGGGGAGCTGTTTTTT. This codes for CAIRTGSVSGELFF.

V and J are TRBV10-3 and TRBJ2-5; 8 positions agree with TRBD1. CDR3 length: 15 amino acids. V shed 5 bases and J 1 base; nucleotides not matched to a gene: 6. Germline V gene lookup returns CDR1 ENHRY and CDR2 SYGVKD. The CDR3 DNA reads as TGTGCCATCAGTCCGGGACAGGCGCCCCAAGAGACCCAGTACTTC. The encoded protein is CAISPGQAPQETQYF.

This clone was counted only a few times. As DNA, the CDR3 is TGTGCCAGCAGTGGTTTGGGCGGGGAAAGCTACGAGCAGTACTTC. It specifies CASSGLGGESYEQYF. The chain carries TRBV25-1 and TRBJ2-7, with a weak D call TRBD2 (6 bases). In germline, CDR1 is MGHDK, CDR2 SYGVNS. V dropped 4 bases and J dropped 3 bases, with 16 bases sitting between them. This CDR3 spans 15 amino acids.

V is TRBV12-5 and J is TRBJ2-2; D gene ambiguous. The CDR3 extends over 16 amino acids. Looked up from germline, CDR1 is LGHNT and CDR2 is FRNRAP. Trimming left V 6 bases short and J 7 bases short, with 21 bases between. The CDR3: CASGRMLAGAGGELFF. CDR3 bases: TGTGCTAGTGGCCGGATGCTGGCTGGTGCAGGCGGGGAGCTGTTTTTT.

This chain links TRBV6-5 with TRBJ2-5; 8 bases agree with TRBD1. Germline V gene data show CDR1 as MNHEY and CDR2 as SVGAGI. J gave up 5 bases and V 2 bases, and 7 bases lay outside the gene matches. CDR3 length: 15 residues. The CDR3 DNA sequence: TGTGCCAGCAGTTACCGGGGACAGGCTGGGGAGACCCAGTACTTC. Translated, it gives CASSYRGQAGETQYF.

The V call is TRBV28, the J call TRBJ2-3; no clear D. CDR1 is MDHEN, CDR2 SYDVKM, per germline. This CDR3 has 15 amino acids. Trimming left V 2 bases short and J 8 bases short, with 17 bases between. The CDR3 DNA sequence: TGTGCCAGCAGTTTACCTGGGTCCCTTGTCGGTACGCAGTATTTT. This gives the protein CASSLPGSLVGTQYF.

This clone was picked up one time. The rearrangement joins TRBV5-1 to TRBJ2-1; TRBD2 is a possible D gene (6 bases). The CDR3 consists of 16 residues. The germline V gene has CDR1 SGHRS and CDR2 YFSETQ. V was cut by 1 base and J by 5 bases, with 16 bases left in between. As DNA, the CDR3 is TGCGCCAGCAGCTTGACTGGGCCGGGGGAGAACAATGAGCAGTTCTTC. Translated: CASSLTGPGENNEQFF.

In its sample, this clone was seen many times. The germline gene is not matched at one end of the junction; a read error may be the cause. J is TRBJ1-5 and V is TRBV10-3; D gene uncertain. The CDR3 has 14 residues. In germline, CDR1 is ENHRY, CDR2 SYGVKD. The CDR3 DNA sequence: TGTGCCAGCAGTGTTACAGTCCAATCTGAGCCCCAGCATTTT. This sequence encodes CASSVTVQSEPQHF.

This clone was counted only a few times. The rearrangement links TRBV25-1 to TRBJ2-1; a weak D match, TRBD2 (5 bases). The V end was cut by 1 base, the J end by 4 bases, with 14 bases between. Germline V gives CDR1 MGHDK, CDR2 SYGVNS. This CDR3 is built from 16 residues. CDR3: CASSESLRVHYNEQFF. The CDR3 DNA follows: TGTGCCAGCAGTGAATCCCTGCGGGTGCATTACAATGAGCAGTTCTTC.